This T cell receptor (beta chain) was recorded in a study of human thymus T cells. Here immunoSEQ multiplex PCR was the method, and the copy in TCRdb shows in-frame clones only, minus some. The profile covers 55,000 to 70,000 clones, with approximately 93% appearing a single time and 6% taken by the ten largest. Germline CDR1 reads SGHKS; CDR2 reads YYEKEE (reference sequence). CDR3 length: 13 amino acids. V lost 4 bases to trimming and J lost 3 bases, with 11 bases between them. Sample: blood. The chain has TRBV5-5 and TRBJ2-7, with D possibly TRBD1 on 6 matching bases. The origin of this receptor is a boy in the first two years of life with a congenital heart defect but otherwise immunologically healthy. The CDR3 spells CASSVDRRYEQYF. CDR3 in DNA: TGTGCCAGCAGCGTAGACAGGCGCTACGAGCAGTACTTC.